These 3 T cell receptor beta chains were all obtained from the same sample, sequenced in a study of a mutant IDH1 vaccine in newly diagnosed glioma. This table comes from immunoSEQ multiplex PCR, and its TCRdb copy is limited to in-frame clones, with some not included. The top ten clones hold roughly 2% of a sample with 65,000 to 85,000 clones, around nine tenths of them seen once. The antigens these receptors bind are not known. This sample's time point: week 35, safety follow-up. Alongside topical imiquimod, each dose of vaccine comprised 300 ug of mutant IDH1 20-mer peptide. The material sequenced was PBMCs, taken from a glioma patient whose treatment included an IDH1 peptide vaccine. The source of these receptors is a man aged 25-45 years with glioma.

This rearrangement joins TRBV5-5 to TRBJ2-6; D uncertain. Germline V gives CDR1 SGHKS, CDR2 YYEKEE (reference sequence). CDR3 length: 14 amino acids. Trimming took 2 bases from V and 11 from J, leaving 14 bases between them. The CDR3, as DNA: TGTGCCAGCAGCTTCCGGAATTACCTAGACGTCCTGACTTTC. Protein sequence: CASSFRNYLDVLTF.

This sequence joins TRBV10-3 and TRBJ1-5; no reliable D call. V lost 2 bases and J 4 bases, leaving 6 bases between the germline ends. This CDR3 comprises 13 residues. Per germline, CDR1 ENHRY and CDR2 SYGVKD. The CDR3 loop is CAISENENQPQHF. The DNA for the CDR3 is TGTGCCATCAGTGAGAACGAAAATCAGCCCCAGCATTTT.

V is TRBV7-2 and J is TRBJ2-3; TRBD1 matches 7 bases. Germline lookup yields CDR1 SGHTA and CDR2 FQGNSA. With 8 bases clipped from V and 5 bases from J, the junction kept 13 bases outside the gene matches. CDR3 length: 15 amino acids. DNA of the CDR3: TGTGCCAGCTCCCGGTCGAACAGGGGAAAAGATACGCAGTATTTT. Translated, it gives CASSRSNRGKDTQYF.